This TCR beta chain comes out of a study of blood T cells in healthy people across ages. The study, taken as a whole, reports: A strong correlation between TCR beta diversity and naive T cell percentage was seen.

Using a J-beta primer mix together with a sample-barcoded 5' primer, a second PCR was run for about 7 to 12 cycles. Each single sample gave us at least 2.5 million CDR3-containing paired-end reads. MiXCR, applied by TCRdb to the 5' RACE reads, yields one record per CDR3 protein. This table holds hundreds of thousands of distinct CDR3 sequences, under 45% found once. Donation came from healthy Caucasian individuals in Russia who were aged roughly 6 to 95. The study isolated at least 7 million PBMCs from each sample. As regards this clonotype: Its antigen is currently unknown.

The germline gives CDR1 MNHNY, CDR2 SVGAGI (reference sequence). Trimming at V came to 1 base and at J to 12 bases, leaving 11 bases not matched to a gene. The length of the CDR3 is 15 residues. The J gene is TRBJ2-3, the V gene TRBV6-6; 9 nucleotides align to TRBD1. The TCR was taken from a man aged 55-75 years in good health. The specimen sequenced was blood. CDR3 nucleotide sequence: TGTGCCAGCAGTTACTTGGGGACAGGGAGTCAGCCCCAGTATTTT. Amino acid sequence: CASSYLGTGSQPQYF.